The entry below gives a single TCR beta chain sequence along with its context. The junction shows a germline mismatch at one end, possibly a read error. All patients were treatment-naive before thyroid surgery. CDR3 length: 15 amino acids. In germline, CDR1 is MNHNS, CDR2 SASEGT. Using MiXCR, TCRdb re-called clones from the PCR reads. The sample contains 15,000 to 20,000 clones, about 27% of which appear only once. This sample is drawn from a study of metastatic and nonmetastatic thyroid tumors. J is TRBJ1-2 and V is TRBV6-1; possibly TRBD1 for D (6 bases). The clonotype originates from a female donor with papillary thyroid cancer or a benign thyroid nodule (not recorded which). Some clones in this sample may be carry-over from other donors' samples. The sequencing input was tumor tissue. The CDR3 DNA is TGTGTCAGCATTGAGATGGACAGCGCGAACTATGGCTACACCTTC. The encoded protein is CVSIEMDSANYGYTF.